This T cell receptor beta chain originates from a study of T cells in Graves' hyperthyroidism and ophthalmopathy. Whole-study results and caveats: Most thyroid clonotypes that were expanded above 0.001 also turned up in blood.

The table lists this clonotype with many counts. No antigen is known for it. The CDR3 covers 13 residues. Germline CDR1 is SNHLY and CDR2 is FYNNEI. V was trimmed by 4 bases and J by 6 bases, leaving 10 bases between them. The TCR beta CDR3 regions underwent amplification using RNA transcripts as the source. RT-PCR in the first round (using the HTBI primer set) targeted the TCR CDR3. MiXCR, applied by TCRdb to the multiplex PCR reads, yields one record per CDR3 protein. Of approximately 430,000 distinct CDR3 sequences in the sample, roughly 15% are singletons; the top ten hold around 14%. Criteria for exclusion of patients were uncontrolled infection, other autoimmune disease, pregnancy or lactation.

V and J are TRBV2 and TRBJ1-5, with no clear D. The sample was blood. This TCR derives from a man between 18 and 35 years old with Graves' ophthalmopathy. Here the CDR3 reads CASSAFGVQPQHF. The CDR3 coding sequence is TGTGCCAGCAGTGCTTTCGGGGTTCAGCCCCAGCATTTT.